This T cell receptor (beta chain) was profiled in a study of PD-1 blockade in classical Hodgkin lymphoma. Repertoires were generated with immunoSEQ multiplex PCR, while TCRdb's copy carries only in-frame clones and drops some. The repertoire has 55,000 to 80,000 clones, 85% to 95% of them found once; the top ten carry about 7.8%. Every patient had relapsed following autologous stem cell transplantation, and cohorts differed in brentuximab vedotin exposure. The study recorded best responses of complete response, partial response or progressive disease. The CDR3 is 16 residues long. Sequencing used peripheral blood mononuclear cells (PBMCs), obtained at baseline. V and J are TRBV12-1 and TRBJ1-2; the tabulated D call, TRBD1, remains unverified against the DNA. TRBV12-1 is labeled a pseudogene. The sequence came from a human donor with classical Hodgkin lymphoma. The CDR3 nucleotides are TGTGCCAGCAGCTCAGTTCGGACAGGGCCCCTGGGGGGCTACACCTTC. Translation: CASSSVRTGPLGGYTF.